The entry below describes one T cell receptor beta chain. The CDR3 totals 15 residues. Deletions cut 6 bases from V and 3 bases from J, with 16 bases between. From germline, CDR1 is SGHTA and CDR2 FQGNSA. A library of TCRbeta sequences, prepared with unique molecular identifiers, was generated. One entry per CDR3 protein results from TCRdb running MiXCR on the PCR reads. The data contain approximately 270,000 distinct CDR3 sequences, nearly 10% of them singletons. The entry originates in a study of T-cell reconstitution after alpha-beta-depleted transplantation in children. Specimen: PBMCs from the stem cell graft donor, collected from the stem cell graft. V and J are TRBV7-2 and TRBJ2-3; D remains unclear. The origin of this receptor is a human donor who donated a stem cell graft to a child with SCID. CDR3 residues: CASSFSGTRTDTQYF. The CDR3 DNA sequence: TGTGCCAGCAGTTTTTCTGGCACGAGGACAGATACGCAGTATTTT.